Included here is one T cell receptor beta chain sequence, with context. The source of the sample is a study of T cells in Graves' hyperthyroidism and ophthalmopathy. The investigators amplified TCR beta CDR3 regions from RNA transcripts. A first-round RT-PCR of the TCR CDR3 used the HTBI primer set. TCRdb recomputed calls from the multiplex PCR reads with MiXCR, one row per CDR3 protein. The sample yields more than 450,000 distinct CDR3 sequences, nearly 20% seen once. The V gene lost 1 base and the J gene lost 5 bases, with 20 bases spanning the gap. The V gene's germline CDR1 is KGHSH and CDR2 LQKENI. There are 17 residues in the CDR3.

The receptor was isolated from a man between 35 and 55 years old with Graves' ophthalmopathy. Sequenced: blood. The chain combines TRBV18 with TRBJ1-2, with a weak D call TRBD1 (5 bases). As DNA, the CDR3 is TGTGCCAGCTCACCACGCAACACCGTGAGGGGTGGATATGGCTACACCTTC. Its protein product is CASSPRNTVRGGYGYTF.